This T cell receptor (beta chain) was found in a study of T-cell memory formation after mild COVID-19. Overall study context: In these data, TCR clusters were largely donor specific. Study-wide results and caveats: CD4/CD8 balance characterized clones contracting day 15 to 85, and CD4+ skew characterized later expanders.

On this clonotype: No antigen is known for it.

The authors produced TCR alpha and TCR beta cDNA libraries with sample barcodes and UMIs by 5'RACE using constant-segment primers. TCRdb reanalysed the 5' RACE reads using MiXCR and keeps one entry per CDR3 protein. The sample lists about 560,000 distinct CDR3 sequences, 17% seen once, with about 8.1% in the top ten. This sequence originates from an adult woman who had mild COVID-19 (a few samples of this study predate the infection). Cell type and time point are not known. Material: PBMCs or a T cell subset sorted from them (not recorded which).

DNA for the CDR3: TGCGCCAGCAGCCAAGGTCATCTGGGCTACGAGCAGTACTTC. Translating gives CASSQGHLGYEQYF. The chain recombines TRBV4-1 with TRBJ2-7; unclear D gene. This CDR3 has 14 amino acids. The germline CDR1 and CDR2 sequences are MGHRA and YSYEKL. The V end was cut by 1 base, the J end by 3 bases, with 10 bases between.